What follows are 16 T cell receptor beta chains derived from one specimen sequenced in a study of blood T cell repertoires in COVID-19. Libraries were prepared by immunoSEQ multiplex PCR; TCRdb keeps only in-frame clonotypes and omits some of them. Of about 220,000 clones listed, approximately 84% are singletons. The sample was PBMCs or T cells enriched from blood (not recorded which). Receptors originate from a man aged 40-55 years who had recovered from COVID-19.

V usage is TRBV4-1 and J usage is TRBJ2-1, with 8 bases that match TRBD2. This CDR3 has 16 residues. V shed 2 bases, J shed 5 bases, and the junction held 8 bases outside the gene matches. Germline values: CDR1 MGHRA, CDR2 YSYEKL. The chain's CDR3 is CASSQPLGLEDNEQFF. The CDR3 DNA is TGCGCCAGCAGCCAACCCCTGGGACTAGAAGACAATGAGCAGTTCTTC.

In DNA form, the CDR3 reads TGCGCCAGCAGCTTTTGGGTGATGCAGGGGACCACAGATACGCAGTATTTT. Translated, it gives CASSFWVMQGTTDTQYF. The V call is TRBV5-1, the J call TRBJ2-3, with D perhaps TRBD1 (6 bases). Looked up from germline, CDR1 is SGHRS and CDR2 is YFSETQ. V shed 2 bases and J shed 2 bases, with 18 bases lying between them. This CDR3 is 17 amino acids long.

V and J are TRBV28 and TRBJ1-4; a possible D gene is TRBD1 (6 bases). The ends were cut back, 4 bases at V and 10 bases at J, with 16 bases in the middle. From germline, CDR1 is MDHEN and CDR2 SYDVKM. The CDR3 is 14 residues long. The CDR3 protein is CASSSAKGQVKLFF. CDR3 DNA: TGTGCCAGCAGTTCAGCAAAGGGACAAGTAAAACTGTTTTTT.

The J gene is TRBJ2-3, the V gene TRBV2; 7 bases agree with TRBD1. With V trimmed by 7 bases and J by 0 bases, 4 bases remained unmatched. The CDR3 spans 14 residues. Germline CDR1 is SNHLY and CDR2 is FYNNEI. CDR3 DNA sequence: TGTGCCAGCAAGGGACAGCCCAGCACAGATACGCAGTATTTT. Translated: CASKGQPSTDTQYF.

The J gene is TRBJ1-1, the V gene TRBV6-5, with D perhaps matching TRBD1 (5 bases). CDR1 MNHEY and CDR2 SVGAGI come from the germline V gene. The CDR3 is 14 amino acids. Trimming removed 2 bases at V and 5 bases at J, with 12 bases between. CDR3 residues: CASSYGARGTEAFF. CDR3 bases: TGTGCCAGCAGTTACGGCGCAAGGGGAACTGAAGCTTTCTTT.

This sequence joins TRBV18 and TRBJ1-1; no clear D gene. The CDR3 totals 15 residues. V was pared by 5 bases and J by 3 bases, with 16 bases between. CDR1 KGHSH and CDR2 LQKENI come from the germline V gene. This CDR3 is CASSLGTAGYTEAFF. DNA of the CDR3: TGTGCCAGCTCATTAGGAACGGCGGGCTACACTGAAGCTTTCTTT.

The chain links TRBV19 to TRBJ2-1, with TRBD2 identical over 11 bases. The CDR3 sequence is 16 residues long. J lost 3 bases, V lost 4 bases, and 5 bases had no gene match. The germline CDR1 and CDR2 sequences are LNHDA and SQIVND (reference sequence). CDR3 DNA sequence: TGTGCCAGTAGTACCTTGACTAGCGGGGTCTACAATGAGCAGTTCTTC. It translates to CASSTLTSGVYNEQFF.

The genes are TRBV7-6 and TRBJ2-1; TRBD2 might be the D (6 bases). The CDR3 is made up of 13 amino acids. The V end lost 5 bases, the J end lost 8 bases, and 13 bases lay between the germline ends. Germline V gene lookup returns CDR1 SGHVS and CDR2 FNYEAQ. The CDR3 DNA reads TGTGCCAGCAGCATAAGTAGGAGGGATGAGCAGTTCTTC. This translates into CASSISRRDEQFF.

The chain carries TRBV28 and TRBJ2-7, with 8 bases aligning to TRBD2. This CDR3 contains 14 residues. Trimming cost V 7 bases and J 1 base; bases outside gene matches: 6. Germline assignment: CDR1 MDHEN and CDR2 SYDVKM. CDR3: CASKGTSSSYEQYF. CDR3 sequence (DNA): TGTGCCAGCAAGGGGACTAGTTCTTCCTACGAGCAGTACTTC.

Here the CDR3 reads CASSIGRGGAGNQPQHF. CDR3 bases: TGTGCCAGCAGTATTGGGCGCGGGGGCGCGGGCAATCAGCCCCAGCATTTT. The gene calls are TRBV2 and TRBJ1-5, with D possibly TRBD1 on 6 matching bases. Germline loops: CDR1 SNHLY, CDR2 FYNNEI. Trimming cost V 5 bases and J 2 bases, with 19 bases left between them. CDR3 length: 17 residues.

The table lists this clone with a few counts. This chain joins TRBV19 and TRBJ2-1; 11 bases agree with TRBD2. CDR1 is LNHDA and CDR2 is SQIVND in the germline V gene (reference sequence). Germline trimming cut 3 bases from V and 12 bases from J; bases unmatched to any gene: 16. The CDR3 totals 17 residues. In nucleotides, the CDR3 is TGTGCCAGTAGTATCCAGGCAACCTTAGCGGGGGGGCGGGTGCAGTTCTTC. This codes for CASSIQATLAGGRVQFF.

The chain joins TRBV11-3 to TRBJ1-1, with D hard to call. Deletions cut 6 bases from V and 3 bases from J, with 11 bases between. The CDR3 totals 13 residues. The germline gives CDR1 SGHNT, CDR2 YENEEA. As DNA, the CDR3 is TGTGCCAGCAGTCGTAGGAGGGACACTGAAGCTTTCTTT. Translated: CASSRRRDTEAFF.

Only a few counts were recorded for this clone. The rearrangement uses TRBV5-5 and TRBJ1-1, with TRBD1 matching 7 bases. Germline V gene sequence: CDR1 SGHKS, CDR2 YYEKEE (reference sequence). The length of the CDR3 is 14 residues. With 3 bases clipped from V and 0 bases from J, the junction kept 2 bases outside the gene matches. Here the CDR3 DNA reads TGTGCCAGCAGCTCAACAGGGGTGAACACTGAAGCTTTCTTT. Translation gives CASSSTGVNTEAFF. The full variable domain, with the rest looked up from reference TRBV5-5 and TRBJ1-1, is DAGVTQSPTHLIKTRGQQVTLRCSPISGHKSVSWYQQVLGQGPQFIFQYYEKEERGRGNFPDRFSARQFPNYSSELNVNALLLGDSALYLCASSSTGVNTEAFFGQGTRLTVV.

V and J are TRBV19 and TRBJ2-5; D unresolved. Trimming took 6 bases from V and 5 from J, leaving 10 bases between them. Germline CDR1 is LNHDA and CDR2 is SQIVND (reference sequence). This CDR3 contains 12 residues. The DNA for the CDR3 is TGTGCCAGTAGCCACAGTTTGGAGACCCAGTACTTC. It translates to CASSHSLETQYF.

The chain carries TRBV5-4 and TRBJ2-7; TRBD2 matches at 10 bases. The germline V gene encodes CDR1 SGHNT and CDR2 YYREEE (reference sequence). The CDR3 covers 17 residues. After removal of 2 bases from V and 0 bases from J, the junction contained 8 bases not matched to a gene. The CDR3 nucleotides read TGTGCCAGCAGCTTAGACGGAGCGGGGGGGTTCTCCTACGAGCAGTACTTC. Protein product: CASSLDGAGGFSYEQYF.

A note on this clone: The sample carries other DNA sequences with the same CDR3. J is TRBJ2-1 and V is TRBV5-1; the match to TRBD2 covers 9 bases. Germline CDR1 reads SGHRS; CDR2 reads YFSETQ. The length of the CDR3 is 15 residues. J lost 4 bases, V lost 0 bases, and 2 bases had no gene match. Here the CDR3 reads CASSLASGAYNEQFF. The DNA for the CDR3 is TGCGCCAGCAGCTTGGCTAGCGGGGCTTACAATGAGCAGTTCTTC.